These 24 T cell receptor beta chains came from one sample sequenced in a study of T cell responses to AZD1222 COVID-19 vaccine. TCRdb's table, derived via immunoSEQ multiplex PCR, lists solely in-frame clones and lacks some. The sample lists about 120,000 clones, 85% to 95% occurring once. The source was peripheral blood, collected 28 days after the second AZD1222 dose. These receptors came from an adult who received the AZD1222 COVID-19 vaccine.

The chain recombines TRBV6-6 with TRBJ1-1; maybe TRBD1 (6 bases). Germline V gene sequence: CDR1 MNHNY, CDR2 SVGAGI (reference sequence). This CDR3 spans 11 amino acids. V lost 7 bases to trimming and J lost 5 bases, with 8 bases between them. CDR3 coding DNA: TGTGCCAGCAAACAGGGAACTGAAGCTTTCTTT. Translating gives CASKQGTEAFF.

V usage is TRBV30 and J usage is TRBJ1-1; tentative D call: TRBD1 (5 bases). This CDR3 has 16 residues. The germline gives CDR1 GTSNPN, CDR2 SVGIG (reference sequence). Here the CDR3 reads CAFRLGTGPMNTEAFF. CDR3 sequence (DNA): TGTGCTTTCAGACTCGGGACCGGGCCCATGAACACTGAAGCTTTCTTT.

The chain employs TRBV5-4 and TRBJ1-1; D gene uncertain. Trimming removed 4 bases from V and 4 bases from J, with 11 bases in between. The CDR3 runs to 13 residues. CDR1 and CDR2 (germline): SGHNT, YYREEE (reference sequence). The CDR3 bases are TGTGCCAGCAGCAGGACCCTGGCCACTGAAGCTTTCTTT. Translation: CASSRTLATEAFF.

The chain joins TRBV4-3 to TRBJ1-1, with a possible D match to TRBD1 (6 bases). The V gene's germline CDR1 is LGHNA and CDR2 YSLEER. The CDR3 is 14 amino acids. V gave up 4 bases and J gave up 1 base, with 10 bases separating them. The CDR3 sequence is CASSPRTANTEAFF. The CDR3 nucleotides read TGCGCCAGCAGCCCCCGGACAGCGAACACTGAAGCTTTCTTT.

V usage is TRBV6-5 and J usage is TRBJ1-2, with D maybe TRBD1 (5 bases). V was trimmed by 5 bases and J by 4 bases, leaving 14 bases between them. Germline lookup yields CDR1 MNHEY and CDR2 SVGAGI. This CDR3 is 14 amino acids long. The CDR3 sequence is CASSQQTASYGYTF. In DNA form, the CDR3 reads TGTGCCAGCAGTCAACAGACAGCTTCCTATGGCTACACCTTC.

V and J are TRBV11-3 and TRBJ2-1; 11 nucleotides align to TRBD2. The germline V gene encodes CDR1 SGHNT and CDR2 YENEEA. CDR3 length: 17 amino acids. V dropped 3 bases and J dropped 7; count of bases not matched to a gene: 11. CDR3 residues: CASSFTSASGGRNEQFF. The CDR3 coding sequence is TGTGCCAGCAGCTTTACCTCGGCTAGCGGGGGGAGAAATGAGCAGTTCTTC.

DNA of the CDR3: TGTGCCAGCAGCGCCCAGGGGAATAGCAATCAGCCCCAGCATTTT. Translated: CASSAQGNSNQPQHF. The chain uses TRBV7-8 and TRBJ1-5; D might be TRBD1 (6 bases). Germline V gene data show CDR1 as SGHVS and CDR2 as FQNEAQ. This CDR3 region has 15 residues. V lost 5 bases to trimming and J lost 0 bases, with 11 bases between them.

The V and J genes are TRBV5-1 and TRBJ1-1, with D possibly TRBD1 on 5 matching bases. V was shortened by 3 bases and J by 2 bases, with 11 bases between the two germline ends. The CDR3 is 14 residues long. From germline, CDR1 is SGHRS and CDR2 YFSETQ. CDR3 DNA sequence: TGCGCCAGCAGCTCCAAGACAGTCAACACTGAAGCTTTCTTT. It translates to CASSSKTVNTEAFF.

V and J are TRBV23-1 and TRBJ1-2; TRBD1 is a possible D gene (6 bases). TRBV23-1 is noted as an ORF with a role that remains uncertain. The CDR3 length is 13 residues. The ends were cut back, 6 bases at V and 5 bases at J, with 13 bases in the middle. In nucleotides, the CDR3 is TGCGCCAGCAGCGCCCTAGGGGGATATGGCTACACCTTC. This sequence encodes CASSALGGYGYTF.

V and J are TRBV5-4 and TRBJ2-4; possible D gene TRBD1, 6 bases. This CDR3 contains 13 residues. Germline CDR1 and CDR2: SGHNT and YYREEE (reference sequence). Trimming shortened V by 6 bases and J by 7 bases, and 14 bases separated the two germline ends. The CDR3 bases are TGTGCCAGCAACTCACAGGGAGTTAACATTCAGTACTTC. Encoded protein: CASNSQGVNIQYF.

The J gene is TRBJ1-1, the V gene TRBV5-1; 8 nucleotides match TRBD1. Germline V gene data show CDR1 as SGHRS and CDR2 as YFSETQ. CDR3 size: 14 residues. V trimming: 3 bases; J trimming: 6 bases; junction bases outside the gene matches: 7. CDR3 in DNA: TGCGCCAGCAGCTGGGACAGGCCAGGGGCTGAAGCTTTCTTT. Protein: CASSWDRPGAEAFF.

The CDR3 DNA reads TGTGCCAGCAGGGGGATTCGGACGGGGAAGGGCTACACCTTC. Its protein product is CASRGIRTGKGYTF. The chain couples TRBV3-1 (or the pseudogene TRBV3-2) to TRBJ1-2; no definite D call. The ends were cut back, 6 bases at V and 8 bases at J, with 19 bases in the middle. The CDR3 runs to 14 residues. Germline CDR1 is LGHDT and CDR2 is YNNKEL (reference sequence).

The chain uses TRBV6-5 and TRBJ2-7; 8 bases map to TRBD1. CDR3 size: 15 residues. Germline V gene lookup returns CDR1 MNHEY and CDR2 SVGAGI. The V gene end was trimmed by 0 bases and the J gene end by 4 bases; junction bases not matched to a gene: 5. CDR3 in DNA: TGTGCCAGCAGTTACTCGGGGCAGGGGGCTTACGAGCAGTACTTC. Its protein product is CASSYSGQGAYEQYF.

The CDR3 DNA sequence: TGTGCCAGCAGCCCTGTTGGACAGGAGTTTGAAGCTTTCTTT. Translated: CASSPVGQEFEAFF. The J gene is TRBJ1-1, the V gene TRBV7-2, with 7 bases aligning to TRBD1. V lost 5 bases to trimming and J lost 7 bases; unmatched junction nucleotides: 10. The CDR3 covers 14 residues. The germline CDR1 and CDR2 sequences are SGHTA and FQGNSA.

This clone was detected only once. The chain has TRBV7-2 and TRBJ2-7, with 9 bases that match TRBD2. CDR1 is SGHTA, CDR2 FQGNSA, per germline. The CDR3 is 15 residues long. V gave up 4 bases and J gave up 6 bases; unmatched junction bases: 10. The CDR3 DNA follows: TGTGCCAGCAGCTCTTATGGTAGCGGGAGTGGCGAGCAGTACTTC. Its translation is CASSSYGSGSGEQYF.

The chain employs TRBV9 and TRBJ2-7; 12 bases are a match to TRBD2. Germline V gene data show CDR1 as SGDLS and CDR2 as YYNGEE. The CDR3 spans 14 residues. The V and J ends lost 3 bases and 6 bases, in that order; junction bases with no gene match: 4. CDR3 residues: CASSARLAGAEQYF. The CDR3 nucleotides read TGTGCCAGCAGCGCGAGACTAGCGGGGGCCGAGCAGTACTTC.

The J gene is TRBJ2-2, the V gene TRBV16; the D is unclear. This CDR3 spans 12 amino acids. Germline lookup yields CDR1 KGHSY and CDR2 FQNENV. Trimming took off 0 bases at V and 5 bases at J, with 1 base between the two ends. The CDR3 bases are TGTGCCAGCAGCCAATCAACCGGGGAGCTGTTTTTT. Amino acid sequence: CASSQSTGELFF.

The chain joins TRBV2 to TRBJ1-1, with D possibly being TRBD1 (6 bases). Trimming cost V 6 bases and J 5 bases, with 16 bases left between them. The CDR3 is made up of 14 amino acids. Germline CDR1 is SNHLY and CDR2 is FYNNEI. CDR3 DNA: TGTGCCAGCAGGACTACAGGGAGGAATACTGAAGCTTTCTTT. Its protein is CASRTTGRNTEAFF. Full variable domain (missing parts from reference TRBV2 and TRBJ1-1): EPEVTQTPSHQVTQMGQEVILRCVPISNHLYFYWYRQILGQKVEFLVSFYNNEISEKSEIFDDQFSVERPDGSNFTLKIRSTKLEDSAMYFCASRTTGRNTEAFFGQGTRLTVV.

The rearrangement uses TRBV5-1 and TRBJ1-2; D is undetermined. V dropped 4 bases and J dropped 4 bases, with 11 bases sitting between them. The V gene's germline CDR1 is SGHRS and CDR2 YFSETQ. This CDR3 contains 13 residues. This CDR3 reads CASSLVYTYGYTF. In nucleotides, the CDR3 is TGCGCCAGCAGCCTAGTCTACACCTATGGCTACACCTTC.

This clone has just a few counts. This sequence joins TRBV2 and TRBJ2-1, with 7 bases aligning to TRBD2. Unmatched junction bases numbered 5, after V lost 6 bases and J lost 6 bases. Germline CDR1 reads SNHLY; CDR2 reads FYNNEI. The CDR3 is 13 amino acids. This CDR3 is CASSETGGNEQFF. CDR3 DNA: TGTGCCAGCAGCGAAACGGGAGGCAATGAGCAGTTCTTC.

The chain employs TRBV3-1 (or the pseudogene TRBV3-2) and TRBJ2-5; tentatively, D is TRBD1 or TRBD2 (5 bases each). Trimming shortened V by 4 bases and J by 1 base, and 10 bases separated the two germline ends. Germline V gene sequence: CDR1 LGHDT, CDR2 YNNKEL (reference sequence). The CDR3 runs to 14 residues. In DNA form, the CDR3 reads TGTGCCAGCAGCCCCGGGACCCTCCAAGAGACCCAGTACTTC. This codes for CASSPGTLQETQYF.

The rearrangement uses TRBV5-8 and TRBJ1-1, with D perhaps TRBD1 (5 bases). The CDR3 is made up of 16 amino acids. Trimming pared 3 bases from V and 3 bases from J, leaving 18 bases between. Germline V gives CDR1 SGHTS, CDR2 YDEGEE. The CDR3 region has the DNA TGTGCCAGCAGCTCCCTATGGGGGGGATGGTACACTGAAGCTTTCTTT. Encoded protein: CASSSLWGGWYTEAFF. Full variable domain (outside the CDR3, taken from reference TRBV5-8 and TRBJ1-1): EAGVTQSPTHLIKTRGQQATLRCSPISGHTSVYWYQQALGLGLQFLLWYDEGEERNRGNFPPRFSGRQFPNYSSELNVNALELEDSALYLCASSSLWGGWYTEAFFGQGTRLTVV.

The CDR3 bases are TGTGCCAGTAGTTCCCAAGGCCAAGAGACCCAGTACTTC. Amino acid sequence: CASSSQGQETQYF. This chain links TRBV19 with TRBJ2-5, with unresolved D. Per the germline V gene, CDR1 is LNHDA and CDR2 is SQIVND (reference sequence). The germline V and J ends were trimmed by 5 bases and 1 base, with 8 bases remaining between them. CDR3 length equals 13 residues.

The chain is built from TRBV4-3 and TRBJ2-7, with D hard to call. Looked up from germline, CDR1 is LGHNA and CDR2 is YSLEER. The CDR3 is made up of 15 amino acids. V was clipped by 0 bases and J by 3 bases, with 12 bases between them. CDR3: CASSQDRWGNYEQYF. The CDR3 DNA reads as TGCGCCAGCAGCCAAGATAGGTGGGGAAACTACGAGCAGTACTTC.